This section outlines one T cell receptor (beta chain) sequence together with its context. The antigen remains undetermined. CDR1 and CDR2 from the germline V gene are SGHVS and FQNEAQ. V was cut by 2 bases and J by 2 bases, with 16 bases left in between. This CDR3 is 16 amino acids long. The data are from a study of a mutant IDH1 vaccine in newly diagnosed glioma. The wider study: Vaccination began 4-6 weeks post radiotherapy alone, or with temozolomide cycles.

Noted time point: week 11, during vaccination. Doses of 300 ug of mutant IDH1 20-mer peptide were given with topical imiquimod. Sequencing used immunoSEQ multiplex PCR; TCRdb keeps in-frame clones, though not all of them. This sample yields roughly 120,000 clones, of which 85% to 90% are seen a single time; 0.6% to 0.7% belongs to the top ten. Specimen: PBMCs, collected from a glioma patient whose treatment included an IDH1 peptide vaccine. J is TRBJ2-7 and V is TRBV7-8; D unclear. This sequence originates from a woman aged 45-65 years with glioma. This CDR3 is CASSLIPAPRPYEQYF. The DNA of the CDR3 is TGTGCCAGCAGCTTAATTCCGGCCCCGAGACCCTACGAGCAGTACTTC. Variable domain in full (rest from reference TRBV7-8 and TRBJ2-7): GAGVSQSPRYKVAKRGQDVALRCDPISGHVSLFWYQQALGQGPEFLTYFQNEAQLDKSGLPSDRFFAERPEGSVSTLKIQRTQQEDSAVYLCASSLIPAPRPYEQYFGPGTRLTVT.